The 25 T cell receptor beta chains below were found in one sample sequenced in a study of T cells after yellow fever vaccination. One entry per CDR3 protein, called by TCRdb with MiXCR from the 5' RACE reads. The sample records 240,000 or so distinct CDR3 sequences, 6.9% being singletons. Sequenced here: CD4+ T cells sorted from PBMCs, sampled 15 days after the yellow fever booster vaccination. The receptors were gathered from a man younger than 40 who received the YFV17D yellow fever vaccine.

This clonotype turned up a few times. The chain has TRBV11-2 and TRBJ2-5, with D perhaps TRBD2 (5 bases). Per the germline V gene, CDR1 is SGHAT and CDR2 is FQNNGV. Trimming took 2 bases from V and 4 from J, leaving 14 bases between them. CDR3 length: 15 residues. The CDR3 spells CASSLSSTGRETQYF. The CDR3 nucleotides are TGTGCCAGCAGCTTATCCTCGACTGGGAGAGAGACCCAGTACTTC.

CDR3 protein: CASRKTGVGYTF. CDR3 in DNA: TGTGCCAGCAGGAAGACAGGGGTGGGCTACACCTTC. The chain joins TRBV28 to TRBJ1-2, with TRBD1 matching 8 bases. The CDR3 is 12 residues long. Germline V CDR1 and CDR2: MDHEN, SYDVKM. The junction had 5 bases not matched to a gene; V was cut back by 6 bases and J by 8 bases.

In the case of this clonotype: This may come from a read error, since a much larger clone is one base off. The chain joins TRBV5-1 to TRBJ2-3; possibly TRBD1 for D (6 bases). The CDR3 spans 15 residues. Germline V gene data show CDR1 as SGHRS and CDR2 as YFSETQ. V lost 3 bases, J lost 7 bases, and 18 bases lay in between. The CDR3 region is CASSSLDGTSNTQYF. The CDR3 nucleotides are TGCGCCAGCAGCTCCCTCGATGGGACAAGTAATACGCAGTATTTT.

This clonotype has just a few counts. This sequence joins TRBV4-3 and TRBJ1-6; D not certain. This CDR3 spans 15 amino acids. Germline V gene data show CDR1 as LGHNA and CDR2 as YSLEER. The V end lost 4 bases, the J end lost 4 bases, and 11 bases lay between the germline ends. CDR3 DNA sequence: TGCGCCAGCAGCCCGAAGAGGGTTTATAATTCACCCCTCCACTTT. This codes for CASSPKRVYNSPLHF.

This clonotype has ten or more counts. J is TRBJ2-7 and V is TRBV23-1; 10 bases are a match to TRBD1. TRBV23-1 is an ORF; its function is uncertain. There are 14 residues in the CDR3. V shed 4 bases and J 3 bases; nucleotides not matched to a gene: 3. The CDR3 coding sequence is TGCGCCAGCAGTCCGTGGACAGGGGGCTACGAGCAGTACTTC. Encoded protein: CASSPWTGGYEQYF.

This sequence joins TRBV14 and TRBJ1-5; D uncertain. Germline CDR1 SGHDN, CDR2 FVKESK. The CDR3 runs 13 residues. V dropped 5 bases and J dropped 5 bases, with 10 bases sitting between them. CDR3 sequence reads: CASSLYGDQPQHF. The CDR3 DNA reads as TGTGCCAGCAGCTTGTATGGGGATCAGCCCCAGCATTTT.

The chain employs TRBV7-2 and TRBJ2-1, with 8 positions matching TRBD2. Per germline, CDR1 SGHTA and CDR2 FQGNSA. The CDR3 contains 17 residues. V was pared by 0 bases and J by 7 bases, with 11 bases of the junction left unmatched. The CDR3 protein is CASSLASPSGGLNEQFF. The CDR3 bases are TGTGCCAGCAGCTTAGCCAGTCCCAGCGGGGGTTTGAATGAGCAGTTCTTC.

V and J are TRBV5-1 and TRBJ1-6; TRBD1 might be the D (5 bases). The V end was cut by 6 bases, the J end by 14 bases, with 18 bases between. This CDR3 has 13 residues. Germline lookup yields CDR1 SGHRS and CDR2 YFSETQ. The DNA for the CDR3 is TGCGCCAGCACGGGGACGGGGGATAACGCCCTCCACTTT. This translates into CASTGTGDNALHF.

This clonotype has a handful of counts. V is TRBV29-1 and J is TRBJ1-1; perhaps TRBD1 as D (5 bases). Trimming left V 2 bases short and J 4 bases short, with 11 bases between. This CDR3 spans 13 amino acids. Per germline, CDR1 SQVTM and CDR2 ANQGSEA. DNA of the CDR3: TGCAGCGTTGAATATAATAGGGGCACTGAAGCTTTCTTT. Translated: CSVEYNRGTEAFF.

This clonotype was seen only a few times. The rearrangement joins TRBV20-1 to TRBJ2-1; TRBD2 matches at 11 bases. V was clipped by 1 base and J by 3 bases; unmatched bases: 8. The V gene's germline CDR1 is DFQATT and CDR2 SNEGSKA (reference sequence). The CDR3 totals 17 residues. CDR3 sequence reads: CSARVSLAGGGYNEQFF. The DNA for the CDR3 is TGCAGTGCTAGAGTATCTCTAGCGGGAGGTGGCTACAATGAGCAGTTCTTC.

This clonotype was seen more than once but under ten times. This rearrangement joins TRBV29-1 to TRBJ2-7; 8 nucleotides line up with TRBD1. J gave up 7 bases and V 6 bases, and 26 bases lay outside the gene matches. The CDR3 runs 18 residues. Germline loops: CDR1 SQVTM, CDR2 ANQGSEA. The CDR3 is CSVDRGSRGGIGFGEQYF. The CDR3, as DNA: TGCAGCGTCGACAGGGGTTCTAGAGGCGGGATCGGCTTTGGGGAGCAGTACTTC.

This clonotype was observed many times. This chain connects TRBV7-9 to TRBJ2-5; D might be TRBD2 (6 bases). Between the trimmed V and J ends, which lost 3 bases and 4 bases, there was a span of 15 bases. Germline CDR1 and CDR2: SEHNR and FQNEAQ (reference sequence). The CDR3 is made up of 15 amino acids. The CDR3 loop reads CASSFDGSRGETQYF. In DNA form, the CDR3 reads TGTGCCAGCAGCTTTGACGGGAGTCGAGGAGAGACCCAGTACTTC.

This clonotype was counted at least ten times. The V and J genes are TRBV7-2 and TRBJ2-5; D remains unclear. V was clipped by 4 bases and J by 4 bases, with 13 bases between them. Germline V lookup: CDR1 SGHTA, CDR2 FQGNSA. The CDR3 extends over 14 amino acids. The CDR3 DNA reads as TGTGCCAGCAGCTCAGCTTGGAACAGAGAGACCCAGTACTTC. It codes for CASSSAWNRETQYF.

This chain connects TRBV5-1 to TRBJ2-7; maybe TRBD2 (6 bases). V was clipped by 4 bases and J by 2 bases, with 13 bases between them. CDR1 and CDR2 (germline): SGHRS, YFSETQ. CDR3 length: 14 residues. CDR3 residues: CASSGSVAAYEQYF. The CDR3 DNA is TGCGCCAGCAGCGGTTCGGTAGCGGCCTACGAGCAGTACTTC. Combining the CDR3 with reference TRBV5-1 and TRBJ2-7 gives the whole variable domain KAGVTQTPRYLIKTRGQQVTLSCSPISGHRSVSWYQQTPGQGLQFLFEYFSETQRNKGNFPGRFSGRQFSNSRSEMNVSTLELGDSALYLCASSGSVAAYEQYFGPGTRLTVT.

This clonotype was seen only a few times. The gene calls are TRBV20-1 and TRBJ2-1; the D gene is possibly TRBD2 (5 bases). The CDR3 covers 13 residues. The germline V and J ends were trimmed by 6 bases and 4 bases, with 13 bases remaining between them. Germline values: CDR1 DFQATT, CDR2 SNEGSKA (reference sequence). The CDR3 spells CSAPSEGYNEQFF. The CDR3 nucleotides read TGCAGTGCGCCGTCCGAGGGATACAATGAGCAGTTCTTC.

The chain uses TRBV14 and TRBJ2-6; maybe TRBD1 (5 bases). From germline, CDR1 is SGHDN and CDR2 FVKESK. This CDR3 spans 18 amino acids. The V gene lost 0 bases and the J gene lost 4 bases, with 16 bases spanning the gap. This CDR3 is CASSQDRERGAGANVLTF. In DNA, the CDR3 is TGTGCCAGCAGCCAAGATCGAGAAAGGGGTGCGGGGGCCAACGTCCTGACTTTC.

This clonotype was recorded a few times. The CDR3 sequence is CATSPRVNTGELFF. The CDR3 DNA follows: TGTGCCACCAGCCCCCGAGTGAACACCGGGGAGCTGTTTTTT. The chain links TRBV15 to TRBJ2-2; D ambiguous. The CDR3 sequence is 14 residues long. V was trimmed by 5 bases and J by 1 base, leaving 8 bases between them. In germline, CDR1 is LNHNV, CDR2 YYDKDF (reference sequence).

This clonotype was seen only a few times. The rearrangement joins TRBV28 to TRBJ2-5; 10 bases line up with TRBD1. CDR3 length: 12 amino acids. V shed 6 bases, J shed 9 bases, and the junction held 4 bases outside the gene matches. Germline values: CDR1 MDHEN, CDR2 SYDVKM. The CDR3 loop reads CASRWTGGAQYF. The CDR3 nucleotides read TGTGCCAGCAGATGGACAGGGGGGGCCCAGTACTTC. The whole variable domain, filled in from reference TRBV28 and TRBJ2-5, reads DVKVTQSSRYLVKRTGEKVFLECVQDMDHENMFWYRQDPGLGLRLIYFSYDVKMKEKGDIPEGYSVSREKKERFSLILESASTNQTSMYLCASRWTGGAQYFGPGTRLLVL.

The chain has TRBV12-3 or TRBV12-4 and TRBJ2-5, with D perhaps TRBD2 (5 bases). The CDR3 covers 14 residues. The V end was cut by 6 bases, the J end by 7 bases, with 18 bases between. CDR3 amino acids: CASSPAVYAGTQYF. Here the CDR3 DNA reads TGTGCCAGCAGCCCAGCGGTATATGCAGGGACCCAGTACTTC.

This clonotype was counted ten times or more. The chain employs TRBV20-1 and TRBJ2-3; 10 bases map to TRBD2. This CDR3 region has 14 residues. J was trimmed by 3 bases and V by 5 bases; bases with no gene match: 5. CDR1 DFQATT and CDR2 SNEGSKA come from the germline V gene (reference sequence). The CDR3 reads CSALAGVGTDTQYF. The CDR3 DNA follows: TGCAGTGCTCTAGCGGGAGTGGGGACAGATACGCAGTATTTT.

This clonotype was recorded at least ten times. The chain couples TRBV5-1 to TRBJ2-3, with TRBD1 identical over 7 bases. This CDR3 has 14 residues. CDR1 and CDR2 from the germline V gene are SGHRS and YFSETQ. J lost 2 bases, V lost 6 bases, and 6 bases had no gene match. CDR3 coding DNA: TGCGCCAGCAACAGACAGGGATCCACAGATACGCAGTATTTT. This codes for CASNRQGSTDTQYF. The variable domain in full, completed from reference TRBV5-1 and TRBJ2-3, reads KAGVTQTPRYLIKTRGQQVTLSCSPISGHRSVSWYQQTPGQGLQFLFEYFSETQRNKGNFPGRFSGRQFSNSRSEMNVSTLELGDSALYLCASNRQGSTDTQYFGPGTRLTVL.

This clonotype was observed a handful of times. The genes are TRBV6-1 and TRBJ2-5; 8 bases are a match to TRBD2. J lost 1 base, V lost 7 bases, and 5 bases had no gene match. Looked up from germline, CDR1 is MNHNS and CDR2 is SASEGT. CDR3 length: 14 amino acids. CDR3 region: CASKYSGTQETQYF. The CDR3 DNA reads TGTGCCAGCAAATATAGCGGGACCCAAGAGACCCAGTACTTC.

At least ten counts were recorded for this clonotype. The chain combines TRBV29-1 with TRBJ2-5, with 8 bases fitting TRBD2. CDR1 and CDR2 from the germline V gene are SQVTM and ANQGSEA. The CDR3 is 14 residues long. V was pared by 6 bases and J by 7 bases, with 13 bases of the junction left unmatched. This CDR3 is CSVPQNPSGGTQYF. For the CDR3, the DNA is TGCAGCGTCCCCCAAAACCCAAGCGGGGGGACCCAGTACTTC.

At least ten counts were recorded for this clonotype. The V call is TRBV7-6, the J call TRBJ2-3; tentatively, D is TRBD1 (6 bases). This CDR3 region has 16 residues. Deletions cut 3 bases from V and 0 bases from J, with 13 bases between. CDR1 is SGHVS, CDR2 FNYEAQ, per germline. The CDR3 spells CASSFRDIHSTDTQYF. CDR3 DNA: TGTGCCAGCAGCTTCCGGGACATACATAGCACAGATACGCAGTATTTT.

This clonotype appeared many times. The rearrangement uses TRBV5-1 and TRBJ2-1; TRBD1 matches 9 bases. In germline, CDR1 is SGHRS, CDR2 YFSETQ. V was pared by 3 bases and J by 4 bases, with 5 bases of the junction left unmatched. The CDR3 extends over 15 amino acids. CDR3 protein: CASSSTGTGYNEQFF. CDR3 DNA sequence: TGCGCCAGCAGCTCCACCGGGACAGGGTACAATGAGCAGTTCTTC.